These 14 T cell receptor beta chains were all obtained from the same sample, sequenced in a study of glioma-infiltrating T cells after dendritic cell vaccination. Profiling relied on immunoSEQ multiplex PCR, and the TCRdb table lists in-frame clones only, not all of them. The table shows around 67,000 clones, with about 86% occurring only once. Sample: blood, taken before dendritic cell vaccination. The receptors were gathered from a human donor with glioblastoma.

V gene TRBV7-3 combines with J gene TRBJ2-7, with TRBD1 matching 9 bases. The length of the CDR3 is 17 residues. Germline-derived CDR1 and CDR2 are SGHTA and FQGTGA. V was clipped by 3 bases and J by 7 bases; unmatched bases: 16. CDR3 amino acids: CASSLETRGDRASEQYF. The CDR3 DNA reads as TGTGCCAGCAGCTTGGAGACAAGGGGGGACAGGGCGTCTGAGCAGTACTTC.

The chain carries TRBV4-1 and TRBJ1-4, with D tentatively TRBD1 (6 bases). V was trimmed by 0 bases and J by 8 bases, leaving 13 bases between them. Germline V gene lookup returns CDR1 MGHRA and CDR2 YSYEKL. CDR3 length: 15 residues. In DNA form, the CDR3 reads TGCGCCAGCAGCCAAGATGTGACAGGTGGAGAAAAACTGTTTTTT. This sequence encodes CASSQDVTGGEKLFF.

The chain combines TRBV2 with TRBJ1-1, with 9 bases matching TRBD1. The CDR3 runs to 16 residues. The junction had 11 bases not matched to a gene; V was cut back by 9 bases and J by 0 bases. The germline gives CDR1 SNHLY, CDR2 FYNNEI. The CDR3 sequence is CARGLDRGQMNTEAFF. CDR3 nucleotides: TGTGCCAGGGGACTGGACAGGGGACAGATGAACACTGAAGCTTTCTTT. The whole variable domain, remainder taken from reference TRBV2 and TRBJ1-1, is EPEVTQTPSHQVTQMGQEVILRCVPISNHLYFYWYRQILGQKVEFLVSFYNNEISEKSEIFDDQFSVERPDGSNFTLKIRSTKLEDSAMYFCARGLDRGQMNTEAFFGQGTRLTVV.

The chain is built from TRBV2 and TRBJ1-5; D remains ambiguous. Germline V CDR1 and CDR2: SNHLY, FYNNEI. The CDR3 extends over 13 amino acids. V lost 7 bases and J lost 9, with 16 bases in between. The CDR3 is CASNYGGLGPQHF. The CDR3 region has the DNA TGTGCCAGCAACTACGGAGGGTTGGGGCCCCAGCATTTT.

This chain links TRBV4-3 with TRBJ2-1; the match to TRBD2 covers 8 bases. This CDR3 comprises 19 residues. The trim removed 0 bases at V and 5 bases at J, leaving 15 bases unmatched. CDR1 and CDR2 (germline): LGHNA, YSLEER. The DNA of the CDR3 is TGCGCCAGCAGCCAAGATCCCGGGGGTAGCGGGGCCCCACACAATGAGCAGTTCTTC. It codes for CASSQDPGGSGAPHNEQFF.

This chain joins TRBV6-4 and TRBJ1-2; 7 bases fit TRBD1. The ends lost 6 bases at V and 8 bases at J; junction bases unmatched: 9. This CDR3 is built from 13 residues. CDR1 and CDR2 from the germline V gene are MRHNA and SNTAGT. The CDR3, as DNA: TGTGCCAGCAGAGCCGGGACAGAGGTGGGCTACACCTTC. The encoded protein is CASRAGTEVGYTF.

In DNA form, the CDR3 reads TGTGCCAGCAGTGAATATATGAGCGGGGAGGGTACGCAGTATTTT. The encoded protein is CASSEYMSGEGTQYF. The chain has TRBV6-1 and TRBJ2-3; 7 bases are a match to TRBD2. Germline CDR1 and CDR2: MNHNS and SASEGT. V lost 2 bases to trimming and J lost 8 bases; unmatched junction nucleotides: 10. The CDR3 runs to 15 residues.

J is TRBJ1-6 and V is TRBV5-6; 8 bases fit TRBD1. The CDR3 loop spans 18 amino acids. V was pared by 2 bases and J by 2 bases, with 9 bases of the junction left unmatched. Germline CDR1 SGHDT, CDR2 YYEEEE. The chain's CDR3 is CASSLRPGQGPYNSPLHF. CDR3 sequence (DNA): TGTGCCAGCAGCTTAAGACCCGGACAGGGCCCCTATAATTCACCCCTCCACTTT.

The chain recombines TRBV7-6 with TRBJ2-3; 8 nucleotides match TRBD2. The germline CDR1 and CDR2 sequences are SGHVS and FNYEAQ. V lost 0 bases, J lost 9 bases, and 11 bases stayed unmatched. The CDR3 is 16 amino acids. CDR3 residues: CASSLARLAGSPTQYF. In nucleotides, the CDR3 is TGTGCCAGCAGCTTAGCTCGCCTAGCGGGTTCTCCCACGCAGTATTTT.

This clone was found a few times. The chain couples TRBV19 to TRBJ1-2, with 11 bases identical to TRBD1. The CDR3 has 15 residues. Germline V gives CDR1 LNHDA, CDR2 SQIVND (reference sequence). J lost 6 bases, V lost 3 bases, and 6 bases had no gene match. The DNA of the CDR3 is TGTGCCAGTAGTATGTGGACAGGGGGCGCCGATGGCTACACCTTC. This encodes CASSMWTGGADGYTF.

This clone was picked up a small number of times. J is TRBJ2-3 and V is TRBV25-1; 9 bases are a match to TRBD1. Germline loops: CDR1 MGHDK, CDR2 SYGVNS. After removal of 7 bases from V and 2 bases from J, the junction contained 4 bases not matched to a gene. This CDR3 spans 14 amino acids. The CDR3 is CASKDRGLTDTQYF. The CDR3, as DNA: TGTGCCAGCAAGGACAGGGGCCTCACAGATACGCAGTATTTT.

This rearrangement joins TRBV18 to TRBJ1-3; D perhaps matches TRBD1 (6 bases). In germline, CDR1 is KGHSH, CDR2 LQKENI. V dropped 4 bases and J dropped 2 bases, with 6 bases sitting between them. The CDR3 loop spans 13 amino acids. CDR3 DNA: TGTGCCAGCTCACAGGGGGCTGGAAACACCATATATTTT. This translates into CASSQGAGNTIYF.

The chain uses TRBV5-8 and TRBJ2-7; TRBD1 matches at 7 bases. The V gene end was trimmed by 2 bases and the J gene end by 2 bases; junction bases not matched to a gene: 4. This CDR3 has 14 residues. Germline V gene lookup returns CDR1 SGHTS and CDR2 YDEGEE. This chain's CDR3 is CASSFTGVPYEQYF. The CDR3 nucleotides are TGTGCCAGCAGCTTCACAGGGGTCCCCTACGAGCAGTACTTC.

This chain links TRBV4-1 with TRBJ2-1; TRBD2 matches at 14 bases. CDR1 and CDR2 (germline): MGHRA, YSYEKL. The CDR3 extends over 19 amino acids. Germline trimming cut 2 bases from V and 8 bases from J; bases unmatched to any gene: 14. Written as DNA, the CDR3 is TGCGCCAGCAGCCAACCACAGGGACTAGCGGGGGATCTCGTACATGAGCAGTTCTTC. Its protein is CASSQPQGLAGDLVHEQFF.